Shown below are 2 T cell receptor beta chains from a single sample sequenced in a study of early T cells in non-severe SARS-CoV-2 infection. TCRdb processed the 5' RACE reads anew with MiXCR; each CDR3 protein has one entry. Of some 70,000 distinct CDR3 sequences in the sample, about 10% are singletons; the top ten hold 5.9%. What was sequenced was whole blood. These receptor sequences come from an adult who was a healthcare worker with PCR-confirmed SARS-CoV-2 infection or an uninfected control (not recorded which).

The chain links TRBV20-1 to TRBJ2-7; D gene uncertain. This CDR3 is built from 15 residues. Germline CDR1 and CDR2: DFQATT and SNEGSKA (reference sequence). The V and J ends lost 6 bases and 5 bases respectively, with 23 bases between them. This CDR3 reads CSARWAVSPPDEQYF. The CDR3 DNA reads TGCAGTGCCCGGTGGGCCGTTTCCCCTCCCGACGAGCAGTACTTC.

This clonotype occurred a few times. V is TRBV7-2 and J is TRBJ2-3, with D possibly called TRBD1 or TRBD2 (5 bases each). There are 13 residues in the CDR3. V lost 0 bases to trimming and J lost 6 bases, with 7 bases between them. Germline V gene sequence: CDR1 SGHTA, CDR2 FQGNSA. The CDR3 reads CASSLAWGDTQYF. The CDR3 coding sequence is TGTGCCAGCAGCTTAGCGTGGGGGGATACGCAGTATTTT.